Below, 27 T cell receptor beta chains from the same sample are listed, as sequenced in a study of CD8 T cells in Susac syndrome. Reverse transcription of 0.5 to 1 ug RNA was performed with random hexamers. MiXCR, applied by TCRdb to the immunoSEQ multiplex PCR reads, yields one record per CDR3 protein. Of about 140,000 distinct CDR3 sequences in the sample, approximately 95% were seen once. Specimen: CD4+ T cells from PBMCs. The origin of the receptors is a human donor with multiple sclerosis.

The chain uses TRBV3-1 and TRBJ1-5; D not resolved. Germline CDR1 is LGHDT and CDR2 is YNNKEL (reference sequence). This CDR3 has 13 amino acids. Trimming took 1 base from V and 4 from J, leaving 5 bases between them. For the CDR3, the DNA is TGTGCCAGCAGCCAAGGAGCTAATCAGCCCCAGCATTTT. Translation gives CASSQGANQPQHF.

The V call is TRBV12-3 or TRBV12-4, the J call TRBJ1-4; D unclear. This CDR3 is built from 11 residues. Trimming removed 4 bases from V and 12 bases from J, with 9 bases in between. The DNA of the CDR3 is TGTGCCAGCAGTTGGGAGGGAGAACTGTTTTTT. It translates to CASSWEGELFF.

The chain couples TRBV27 to TRBJ2-7; 9 positions match TRBD1. Germline V gives CDR1 MNHEY, CDR2 SMNVEV (reference sequence). V lost 4 bases, J lost 2 bases, and 6 bases stayed unmatched. The CDR3 totals 15 residues. CDR3 nucleotides: TGTGCCAGCAGTTATCGGAGGACAGGGGCCTACGAGCAGTACTTC. Its translation: CASSYRRTGAYEQYF.

The V gene is TRBV9, the J gene TRBJ2-7; possible D gene TRBD1, 5 bases. With 3 bases removed from V and 1 base from J, the gap between germline ends came to 17 bases. Germline-derived CDR1 and CDR2 are SGDLS and YYNGEE. The CDR3 contains 16 residues. The CDR3 DNA reads as TGTGCCAGCAGCGCTGCGGACAAAACCCTTTCCTACGAGCAGTACTTC. This codes for CASSAADKTLSYEQYF. The full variable domain, its missing parts supplied by reference TRBV9 and TRBJ2-7, is DSGVTQTPKHLITATGQRVTLRCSPRSGDLSVYWYQQSLDQGLQFLIQYYNGEERAKGNILERFSAQQFPDLHSELNLSSLELGDSALYFCASSAADKTLSYEQYFGPGTRLTVT.

This CDR3 reads CASSQGQAQQETQYF. CDR3 nucleotide sequence: TGCGCCAGCAGCCAGGGACAGGCACAGCAAGAGACCCAGTACTTC. V gene TRBV5-1 combines with J gene TRBJ2-5; 8 bases agree with TRBD1. Germline V gene data show CDR1 as SGHRS and CDR2 as YFSETQ. The CDR3 length is 15 residues. V was pared by 4 bases and J by 2 bases, with 7 bases of the junction left unmatched.

The chain couples TRBV12-3 or TRBV12-4 to TRBJ1-1; D call uncertain. V was pared by 1 base and J by 6 bases, with 9 bases between. This CDR3 has 13 amino acids. CDR3 loop: CASSLVVAAEAFF. The CDR3 DNA reads as TGTGCCAGCAGTTTAGTGGTCGCGGCTGAAGCTTTCTTT.

This chain links TRBV18 with TRBJ2-5, with a tentative D call TRBD1 (7 bases). CDR1 is KGHSH and CDR2 is LQKENI in the germline V gene. The V end was cut by 6 bases, the J end by 3 bases, with 14 bases between. The CDR3 is made up of 14 amino acids. CDR3 nucleotides: TGTGCCAGCTCGCGGGACAGCGGAAAAGAGACCCAGTACTTC. Residues: CASSRDSGKETQYF.

CDR3 loop: CASSGASGNQPQHF. The CDR3 DNA reads TGTGCCAGCAGCGGAGCCTCGGGGAATCAGCCCCAGCATTTT. This chain connects TRBV6-1 to TRBJ1-5, with D uncertain. Trimming cost V 6 bases and J 4 bases, with 13 bases left between them. This CDR3 contains 14 residues. The germline gives CDR1 MNHNS, CDR2 SASEGT.

The V and J genes are TRBV7-8 and TRBJ2-7; 14 nucleotides line up with TRBD2. The germline V gene has CDR1 SGHVS and CDR2 FQNEAQ. The CDR3 loop spans 15 amino acids. V lost 5 bases, J lost 5 bases, and 5 bases stayed unmatched. CDR3 sequence: CASSPRLAGGHEQYF. The CDR3 DNA reads as TGTGCCAGCAGCCCCCGACTAGCGGGAGGGCACGAGCAGTACTTC.

This rearrangement joins TRBV9 to TRBJ1-2, with D perhaps TRBD1 (6 bases). CDR1 is SGDLS and CDR2 is YYNGEE in the germline V gene. V was trimmed by 6 bases and J by 11 bases, leaving 17 bases between them. CDR3 size: 12 residues. For the CDR3, the DNA is TGTGCCAGCACCGGGGGCGGTTTGGGGTACACCTTC. This sequence encodes CASTGGGLGYTF.

The chain links TRBV2 to TRBJ1-5; no firm D call. The germline gives CDR1 SNHLY, CDR2 FYNNEI. The CDR3 is 14 amino acids. V lost 7 bases and J lost 4, with 14 bases in between. The CDR3 loop is CASTAGRVNQPQHF. The DNA of the CDR3 is TGTGCCAGCACCGCCGGTCGGGTTAATCAGCCCCAGCATTTT.

The chain uses TRBV29-1 and TRBJ1-3, with D possibly TRBD1 on 5 matching bases. V lost 6 bases and J 1 base, leaving 7 bases between the germline ends. Germline assignment: CDR1 SQVTM and CDR2 ANQGSEA. CDR3 length equals 12 residues. The CDR3 protein is CSVRVSGNTIYF. The CDR3 DNA sequence: TGCAGCGTCAGGGTTTCTGGAAACACCATATATTTT.

The chain combines TRBV9 with TRBJ2-1, with no clear D. CDR3 length: 12 amino acids. V was pared by 3 bases and J by 7 bases, with 8 bases between. CDR1 SGDLS and CDR2 YYNGEE come from the germline V gene. CDR3: CASSALTNEQFF. The CDR3 DNA is TGTGCCAGCAGCGCCCTTACGAATGAGCAGTTCTTC.

The chain uses TRBV11-2 and TRBJ2-7, with TRBD1 matching 8 bases. CDR1 is SGHAT and CDR2 is FQNNGV in the germline V gene. V was clipped by 5 bases and J by 0 bases; unmatched bases: 6. The CDR3 extends over 15 amino acids. CDR3 sequence: CASSPTGVASYEQYF. DNA of the CDR3: TGTGCCAGCAGCCCGACAGGGGTGGCCTCCTACGAGCAGTACTTC.

This clonotype was counted once. V usage is TRBV6-5 and J usage is TRBJ2-3, with D maybe TRBD1 (6 bases). The CDR3 is 15 residues long. Germline loops: CDR1 MNHEY, CDR2 SVGAGI. The V end lost 1 base, the J end lost 7 bases, and 15 bases lay between the germline ends. The chain's CDR3 is CASSYLGTLSYTQYF. DNA for the CDR3: TGTGCCAGCAGTTACTTGGGGACACTATCTTATACGCAGTATTTT.

V and J are TRBV7-2 and TRBJ2-6; D is unresolved. The CDR3 contains 13 residues. V was cut by 5 bases and J by 5 bases, with 7 bases left in between. CDR1 and CDR2 (germline): SGHTA, FQGNSA. CDR3: CASSPERANVLTF. The DNA for the CDR3 is TGTGCCAGCAGCCCCGAAAGGGCCAACGTCCTGACTTTC.

This clonotype was seen a single time. The chain employs TRBV5-1 and TRBJ1-1; D might be TRBD1 (6 bases). Per germline, CDR1 SGHRS and CDR2 YFSETQ. V was cut by 3 bases and J by 4 bases, with 16 bases left in between. This CDR3 comprises 15 residues. CDR3 region: CASSSNTGLATEAFF. CDR3 DNA sequence: TGCGCCAGCAGCTCCAACACAGGGCTAGCCACTGAAGCTTTCTTT. Full variable domain (outside the CDR3, taken from reference TRBV5-1 and TRBJ1-1): KAGVTQTPRYLIKTRGQQVTLSCSPISGHRSVSWYQQTPGQGLQFLFEYFSETQRNKGNFPGRFSGRQFSNSRSEMNVSTLELGDSALYLCASSSNTGLATEAFFGQGTRLTVV.

J is TRBJ2-1 and V is TRBV20-1; weak D call: TRBD2 (6 bases). The V gene's germline CDR1 is DFQATT and CDR2 SNEGSKA (reference sequence). Trimming took off 5 bases at V and 7 bases at J, with 15 bases between the two ends. The CDR3 totals 13 residues. The CDR3: CSAATGTFNEQFF. CDR3 DNA: TGCAGTGCTGCGACCGGGACTTTTAATGAGCAGTTCTTC.

The CDR3 DNA reads TGCAGCGCTACGGGACAGATTAACTATGGCTACACCTTC. Translating it yields CSATGQINYGYTF. V gene TRBV29-1 combines with J gene TRBJ1-2, with 7 bases lining up with TRBD1. Germline values: CDR1 SQVTM, CDR2 ANQGSEA. The length of the CDR3 is 13 residues. The V and J ends lost 7 bases and 1 base, in that order; junction bases with no gene match: 6. Full variable domain (missing parts from reference TRBV29-1 and TRBJ1-2): SAVISQKPSRDICQRGTSLTIQCQVDSQVTMMFWYRQQPGQSLTLIATANQGSEATYESGFVIDKFPISRPNLTFSTLTVSNMSPEDSSIYLCSATGQINYGYTFGSGTRLTVV.

V usage is TRBV4-1 and J usage is TRBJ2-7; 8 bases fit TRBD1. V gave up 3 bases and J gave up 3 bases; unmatched junction bases: 7. Germline V gives CDR1 MGHRA, CDR2 YSYEKL. The CDR3 has 15 residues. In DNA, the CDR3 is TGCGCCAGCAGCCAGCAGACAGGGGACTTCTACGAGCAGTACTTC. Translation gives CASSQQTGDFYEQYF.

The gene calls are TRBV29-1 and TRBJ2-5, with 10 bases fitting TRBD2. The V and J ends lost 6 bases and 5 bases, in that order; junction bases with no gene match: 9. CDR1 and CDR2 (germline): SQVTM, ANQGSEA. This CDR3 region has 14 residues. CDR3 residues: CSVGIAGGMETQYF. In DNA, the CDR3 is TGCAGCGTGGGGATAGCGGGAGGTATGGAGACCCAGTACTTC.

The chain employs TRBV4-1 and TRBJ1-2, with 9 bases identical to TRBD1. The CDR3 runs 14 residues. The germline V gene has CDR1 MGHRA and CDR2 YSYEKL. Trimming removed 6 bases from V and 8 bases from J; junction bases left unmatched: 10. The CDR3 DNA follows: TGCGCCAGCAGACAACCGGGACAGGGCCAAGGCTACACCTTC. Translation: CASRQPGQGQGYTF.

This chain uses TRBV14 with TRBJ2-5; D may be TRBD2 (6 bases). Trimming took 1 base from V and 7 from J, leaving 16 bases between them. The CDR3 contains 15 residues. Germline-derived CDR1 and CDR2 are SGHDN and FVKESK. The CDR3 here is CASSQVAGGGTTQYF. In nucleotides, the CDR3 is TGTGCCAGCAGCCAAGTTGCGGGCGGAGGGACGACCCAGTACTTC.

The chain combines TRBV2 with TRBJ2-5, with 9 bases matching TRBD1. CDR3 size: 14 residues. V was pared by 6 bases and J by 3 bases, with 5 bases of the junction left unmatched. CDR1 is SNHLY, CDR2 FYNNEI, per germline. This CDR3 reads CASRDGQGKETQYF. In DNA, the CDR3 is TGTGCCAGCAGGGATGGACAGGGGAAAGAGACCCAGTACTTC.

The CDR3 DNA reads as TGCAGTGCTAGCCTACAGACCCATTCACCCCTCCACTTT. Its translation is CSASLQTHSPLHF. The chain uses TRBV20-1 and TRBJ1-6; no definite D call. Germline-derived CDR1 and CDR2 are DFQATT and SNEGSKA (reference sequence). This CDR3 is 13 amino acids long. Trimming left V 3 bases short and J 8 bases short, with 11 bases between.

The chain carries TRBV5-4 and TRBJ2-5; D might be TRBD2 (6 bases). Trimming removed 3 bases at V and 6 bases at J, with 18 bases between. The CDR3 runs to 15 residues. From germline, CDR1 is SGHNT and CDR2 YYREEE (reference sequence). The CDR3 is CASSSPTGELKTQYF. DNA of the CDR3: TGTGCCAGCAGCTCCCCGACGGGAGAGCTGAAGACCCAGTACTTC. Full variable domain (remainder filled in from reference TRBV5-4 and TRBJ2-5): ETGVTQSPTHLIKTRGQQVTLRCSSQSGHNTVSWYQQALGQGPQFIFQYYREEENGRGNFPPRFSGLQFPNYSSELNVNALELDDSALYLCASSSPTGELKTQYFGPGTRLLVL.

V usage is TRBV3-1 and J usage is TRBJ1-2; a weak D match, TRBD1 (5 bases). Germline V lookup: CDR1 LGHDT, CDR2 YNNKEL (reference sequence). V lost 1 base, J lost 7 bases, and 22 bases lay in between. The CDR3 has 17 amino acids. CDR3 nucleotides: TGTGCCAGCAGCCAAGGGGGTCGGCAGGGCGGTTCTAGTGGCTACACCTTC. Protein sequence: CASSQGGRQGGSSGYTF.